Included here is one T cell receptor beta chain sequence, with context. The CDR3 totals 12 residues. V gave up 8 bases and J gave up 10 bases; unmatched junction bases: 8. This sample is part of a study of blood T cell repertoires in COVID-19. In terms of age and location, participants ranged from about 18 to 100 years and lived in under 30 US areas. Participants were placed into cohorts based on the clinical history they reported. In the original analysis: Estimated nucleated cell counts came from reference gene primer amplification. Repertoires were generated with immunoSEQ multiplex PCR, while TCRdb's copy carries only in-frame clones and drops some. The DNA gave D and trimming, while V, J and clone size come from that table. The sample yields hundreds of thousands of clones, more than 75% seen once.

The genes are TRBV12-3 or TRBV12-4 and TRBJ1-5, with TRBD1 identical over 7 bases. The sequence derives from a middle-aged man who had recovered from COVID-19. Sequenced sample: PBMCs or T cells enriched from blood (not recorded which). The CDR3 nucleotides are TGTGCCAGCGCAGGGGGGACCAGCCCCCAGCATTTT. Translation gives CASAGGTSPQHF.